The next 5 T cell receptor beta chains were all read from a single sample in a study of neurological immune-mediated disorders. MiXCR, applied by TCRdb to the 5' RACE reads, yields one record per CDR3 protein. The data hold approximately 66,000 distinct CDR3 sequences, with roughly 4.3% observed a single time. Sequenced sample: PBMCs. The receptor source for this set is a man aged 25-40 years with multiple sclerosis.

This clonotype has a count of ten or more. The chain links TRBV29-1 to TRBJ2-3, with 7 bases identical to TRBD2. J was trimmed by 2 bases and V by 6 bases; bases with no gene match: 8. The CDR3 has 14 residues. CDR1 and CDR2 from the germline V gene are SQVTM and ANQGSEA. The CDR3 loop reads CSVEASGLTDTQYF. CDR3 coding DNA: TGCAGCGTCGAGGCTAGCGGTCTCACAGATACGCAGTATTTT.

This chain connects TRBV7-2 to TRBJ2-1; D is uncertain. Looked up from germline, CDR1 is SGHTA and CDR2 is FQGNSA. V shed 5 bases and J shed 6 bases, with 11 bases lying between them. The CDR3 has 13 residues. CDR3 sequence: CASSPAGLNEQFF. The CDR3 bases are TGTGCCAGCAGCCCGGCCGGGCTCAATGAGCAGTTCTTC.

This clonotype was seen repeatedly, ten times or more. The rearrangement links TRBV12-3 or TRBV12-4 to TRBJ1-2; 7 bases line up with TRBD1. Trimming cost V 2 bases and J 4 bases; bases outside gene matches: 7. The CDR3 totals 15 residues. The CDR3: CASSLRQGIFYGYTF. The CDR3 nucleotides are TGTGCCAGCAGTTTACGACAGGGCATCTTCTATGGCTACACCTTC.

This clonotype was observed at least ten times. This sequence joins TRBV5-6 and TRBJ2-7; D is possibly TRBD2 (5 bases). Trimming cost V 4 bases and J 2 bases, with 10 bases left between them. Germline lookup yields CDR1 SGHDT and CDR2 YYEEEE. This CDR3 is 13 amino acids long. CDR3 sequence: CASSAGNPYEQYV. The DNA for the CDR3 is TGTGCCAGCAGCGCCGGGAATCCCTACGAGCAGTACGTC.

With respect to this clonotype: Given the absence of the conserved phenylalanine or tryptophan at the CDR3 end, a read error is likely. Because the CDR3's place on the DNA is in doubt, the DNA is left out and the CDR3 is given as listed by TCRdb. The rearrangement joins TRBV5-1 to TRBJ2-1; the table's D gene call, TRBD1, was not cross checked with the DNA. Germline-derived CDR1 and CDR2 are SGHRS and YFSETQ. Termini included, the CDR3 measures 14 amino acids. The CDR3: CASSLGDSKNEQLL.